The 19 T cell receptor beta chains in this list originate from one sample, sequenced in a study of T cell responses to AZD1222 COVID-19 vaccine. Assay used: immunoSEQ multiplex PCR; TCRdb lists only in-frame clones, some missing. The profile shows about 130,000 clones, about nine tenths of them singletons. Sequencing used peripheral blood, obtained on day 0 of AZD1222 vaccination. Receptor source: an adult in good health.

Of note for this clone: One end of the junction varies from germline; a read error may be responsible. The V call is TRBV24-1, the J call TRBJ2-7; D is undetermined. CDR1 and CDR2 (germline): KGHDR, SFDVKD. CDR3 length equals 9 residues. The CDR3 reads CATSDLGPF. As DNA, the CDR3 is TGTGCCACCAGTGATTTGGGCCCCTTC.

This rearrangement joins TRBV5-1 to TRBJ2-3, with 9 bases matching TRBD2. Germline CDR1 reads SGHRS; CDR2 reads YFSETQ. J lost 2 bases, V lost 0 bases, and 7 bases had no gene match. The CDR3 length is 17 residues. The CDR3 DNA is TGCGCCAGCAGCTTGGGAGGTAGCGGGGGCTACACAGATACGCAGTATTTT. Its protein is CASSLGGSGGYTDTQYF.

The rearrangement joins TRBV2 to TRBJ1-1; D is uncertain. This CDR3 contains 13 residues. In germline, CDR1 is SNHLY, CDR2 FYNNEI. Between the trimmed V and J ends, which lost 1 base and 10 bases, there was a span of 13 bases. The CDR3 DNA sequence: TGTGCCAGCAGTGAAGGACGGGTCGCTGGAGCTTTCTTT. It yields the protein CASSEGRVAGAFF. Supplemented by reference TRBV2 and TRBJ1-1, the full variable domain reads EPEVTQTPSHQVTQMGQEVILRCVPISNHLYFYWYRQILGQKVEFLVSFYNNEISEKSEIFDDQFSVERPDGSNFTLKIRSTKLEDSAMYFCASSEGRVAGAFFGQGTRLTVV.

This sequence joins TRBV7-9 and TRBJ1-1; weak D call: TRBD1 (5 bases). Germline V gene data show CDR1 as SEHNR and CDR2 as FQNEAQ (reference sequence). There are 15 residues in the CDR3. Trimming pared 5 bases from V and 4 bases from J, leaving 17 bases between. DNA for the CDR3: TGTGCCAGCAGCCTGCAGGGCCTGAGAGTCACTGAAGCTTTCTTT. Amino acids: CASSLQGLRVTEAFF.

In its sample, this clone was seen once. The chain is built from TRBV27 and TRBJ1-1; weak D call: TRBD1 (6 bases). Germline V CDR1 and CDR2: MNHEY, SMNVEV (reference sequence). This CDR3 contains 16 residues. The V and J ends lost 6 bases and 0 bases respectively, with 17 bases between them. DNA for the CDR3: TGTGCCAGCAGCTTGGACAGAGAGATTATGAACACTGAAGCTTTCTTT. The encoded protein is CASSLDREIMNTEAFF.

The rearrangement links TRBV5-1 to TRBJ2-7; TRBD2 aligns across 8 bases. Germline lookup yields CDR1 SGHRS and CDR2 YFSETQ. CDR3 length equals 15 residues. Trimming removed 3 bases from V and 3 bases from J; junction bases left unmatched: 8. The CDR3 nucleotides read TGCGCCAGCAGCTCCGAAGCGGGGGTCTACTACGAGCAGTACTTC. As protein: CASSSEAGVYYEQYF. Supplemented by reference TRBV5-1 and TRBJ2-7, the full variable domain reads KAGVTQTPRYLIKTRGQQVTLSCSPISGHRSVSWYQQTPGQGLQFLFEYFSETQRNKGNFPGRFSGRQFSNSRSEMNVSTLELGDSALYLCASSSEAGVYYEQYFGPGTRLTVT.

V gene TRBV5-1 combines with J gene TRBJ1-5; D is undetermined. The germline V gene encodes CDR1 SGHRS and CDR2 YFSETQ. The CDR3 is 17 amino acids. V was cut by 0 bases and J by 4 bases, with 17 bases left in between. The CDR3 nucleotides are TGCGCCAGCAGCTTGGAAGGCCCCAGTGAACCGAATCAGCCCCAGCATTTT. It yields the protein CASSLEGPSEPNQPQHF.

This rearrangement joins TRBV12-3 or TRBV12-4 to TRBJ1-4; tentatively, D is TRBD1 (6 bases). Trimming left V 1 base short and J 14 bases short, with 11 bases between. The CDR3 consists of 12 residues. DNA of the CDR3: TGTGCCAGCAGTTTAGGGGGGGGGCATCTGTTTTTT. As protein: CASSLGGGHLFF.

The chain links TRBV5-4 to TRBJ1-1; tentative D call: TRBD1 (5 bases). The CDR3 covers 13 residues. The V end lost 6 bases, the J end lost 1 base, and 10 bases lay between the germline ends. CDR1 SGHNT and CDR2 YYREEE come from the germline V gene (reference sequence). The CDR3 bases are TGTGCCAGCATGGGGGGGTGGAACACTGAAGCTTTCTTT. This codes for CASMGGWNTEAFF.

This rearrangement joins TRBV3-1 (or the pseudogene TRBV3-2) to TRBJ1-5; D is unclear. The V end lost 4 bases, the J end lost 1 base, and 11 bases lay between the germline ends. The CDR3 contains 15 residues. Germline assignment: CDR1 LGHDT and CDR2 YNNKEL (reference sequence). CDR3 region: CASSPSSGSNQPQHF. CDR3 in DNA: TGTGCCAGCAGCCCATCTTCGGGGAGCAATCAGCCCCAGCATTTT.

The CDR3 bases are TGTGCCAGCAGCCTCCCCCGAGTATTAGGTGAGCAGTTCTTC. Translating gives CASSLPRVLGEQFF. This sequence joins TRBV14 and TRBJ2-1; D gene ambiguous. Between the trimmed V and J ends, which lost 4 bases and 9 bases, there was a span of 16 bases. Germline V gene sequence: CDR1 SGHDN, CDR2 FVKESK. This CDR3 is 14 amino acids long.

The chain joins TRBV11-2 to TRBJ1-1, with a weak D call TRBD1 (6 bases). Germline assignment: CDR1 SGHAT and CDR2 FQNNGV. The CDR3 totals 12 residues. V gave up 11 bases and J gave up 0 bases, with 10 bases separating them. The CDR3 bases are TGTGCCGCAGGGGCGGTGAACACTGAAGCTTTCTTT. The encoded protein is CAAGAVNTEAFF.

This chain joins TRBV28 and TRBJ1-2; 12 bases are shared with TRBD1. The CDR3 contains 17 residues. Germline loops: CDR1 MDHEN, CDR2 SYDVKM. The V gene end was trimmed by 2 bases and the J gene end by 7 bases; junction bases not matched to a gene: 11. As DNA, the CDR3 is TGTGCCAGCAGTTTACGAGGGGGACAGGGGGCCTTTTGTGGCTACACCTTC. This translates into CASSLRGGQGAFCGYTF.

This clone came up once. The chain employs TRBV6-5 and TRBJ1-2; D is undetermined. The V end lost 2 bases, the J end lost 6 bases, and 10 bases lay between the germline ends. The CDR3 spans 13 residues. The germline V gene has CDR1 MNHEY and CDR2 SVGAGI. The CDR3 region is CASSYEVSNGYTF. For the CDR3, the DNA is TGTGCCAGCAGTTACGAGGTTTCGAATGGCTACACCTTC.

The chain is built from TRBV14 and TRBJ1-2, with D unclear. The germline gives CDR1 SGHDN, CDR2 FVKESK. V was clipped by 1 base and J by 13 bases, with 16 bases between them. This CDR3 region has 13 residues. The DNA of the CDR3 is TGTGCCAGCAGCCAAGTGGGAGGGTTCCTCCGCACCTTC. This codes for CASSQVGGFLRTF.

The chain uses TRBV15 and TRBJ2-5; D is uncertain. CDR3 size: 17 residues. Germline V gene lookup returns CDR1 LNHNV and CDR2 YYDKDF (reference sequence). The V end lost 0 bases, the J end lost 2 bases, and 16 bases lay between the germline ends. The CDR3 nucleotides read TGTGCCACCAGCAGAGATCCCAATACCCCACAACAAGAGACCCAGTACTTC. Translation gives CATSRDPNTPQQETQYF.

The CDR3 DNA reads TGTGCCAGCAGTCCCCGATCCGGGACTAGCGGTTTCAATGAGCAGTTCTTC. Amino acids: CASSPRSGTSGFNEQFF. V is TRBV6-6 and J is TRBJ2-1, with 11 bases matching TRBD2. CDR1 is MNHNY and CDR2 is SVGAGI in the germline V gene (reference sequence). The CDR3 extends over 17 amino acids. V lost 5 bases, J lost 6 bases, and 12 bases stayed unmatched.

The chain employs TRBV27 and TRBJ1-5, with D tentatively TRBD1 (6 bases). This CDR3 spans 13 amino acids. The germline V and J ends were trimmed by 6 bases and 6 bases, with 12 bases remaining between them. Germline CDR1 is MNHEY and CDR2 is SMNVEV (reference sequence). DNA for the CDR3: TGTGCCAGCAGGCGGACAGCTAGTCAGCCCCAGCATTTT. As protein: CASRRTASQPQHF.

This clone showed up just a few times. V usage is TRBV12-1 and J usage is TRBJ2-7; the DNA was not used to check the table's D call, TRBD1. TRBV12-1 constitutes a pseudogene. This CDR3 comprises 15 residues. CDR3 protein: CASSPRTGSTYEQYF. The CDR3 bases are TGTGCCAGCAGCCCCCGGACAGGGTCAACCTACGAGCAGTACTTC.